One T cell receptor (beta chain) is described in this entry. TCRdb's copy holds only in-frame clones and misses some; the assay was immunoSEQ multiplex PCR. The sample lists about 270,000 clones; more than 75% were seen once. This record comes from a study of blood T cell repertoires in COVID-19. Overall study context: From T cells, B-cell-depleted T cells, or PBMCs came the material, which was cDNA or gDNA.

Trimming took off 4 bases at V and 1 base at J, with 10 bases between the two ends. CDR1 is ENHRY, CDR2 SYGVKD, per germline. The CDR3 loop spans 15 amino acids. The sequence derives from a woman between 45 and 65 years old with acute or convalescent COVID-19. The gene calls are TRBV10-3 and TRBJ2-2; D is unresolved. The specimen sequenced was peripheral blood. The chain's CDR3 is CAISGGNLNTGELFF. DNA for the CDR3: TGTGCCATCAGTGGAGGTAACTTGAACACCGGGGAGCTGTTTTTT.